The TCR beta chain described here comes from a study of Ad26.COV2.S vaccination and SARS-CoV-2 variants. Repertoires were generated with immunoSEQ multiplex PCR, while TCRdb's copy carries only in-frame clones and drops some. The data hold fewer than 900,000 clones, with around 92% observed a single time. CDR1 and CDR2 from the germline V gene are LNHNV and YYDKDF (reference sequence). J was trimmed by 6 bases and V by 0 bases; bases with no gene match: 6. The CDR3 has 17 amino acids. General study points: Vaccine recipients had higher spike-specific TCR breadth than placebo recipients.

The sample's treatment: around 19 received Ad26.COV2.S at low or high dose, single or two shots; 5 received placebo; per-sample allocation not given. Each sample was drawn 63 days after the first injection (of vaccine or placebo). As to this clone: As yet, its antigen is unknown.

The sequence came from a person aged 18-60 years who received the Ad26.COV2.S COVID-19 vaccine or a placebo. The sequences come from peripheral blood, collected in a trial of Ad26.COV2.S vaccine versus placebo. This chain joins TRBV15 and TRBJ2-2; TRBD2 agrees at 11 bases. This CDR3 reads CATSRERLAGRSGELFF. As DNA, the CDR3 is TGTGCCACCAGCAGAGAGAGACTAGCGGGGAGGTCCGGGGAGCTGTTTTTT.